Given below is one T cell receptor (beta chain) in context. The data belong to a study of blood T cell repertoires in COVID-19. Study-level information: Both acute and convalescent COVID-19 samples were obtained from the United States, Italy and Spain. PBMCs, B-cell-depleted T cells, or T cells were the source of the cDNA or gDNA that made up the material.

The Seattle patients joined while their infection was active and were tracked longitudinally afterward. The CDR3 totals 16 residues. Deletions cut 4 bases from V and 5 bases from J, with 20 bases between. Germline V gene sequence: CDR1 LGHDT, CDR2 YNNKEL (reference sequence). Study processing details: The authors estimated nucleated cell counts from reference gene primer amplification. Assay used: immunoSEQ multiplex PCR; TCRdb lists only in-frame clones, some missing. The V and J calls and clone size come from that table; D and trimming were worked out from the DNA. This sample has 350,000 to 400,000 clones; around 88% occur once, and the top ten carry just over 7%.

The sequenced material came from peripheral blood. The source is a woman aged 55 to 70 with COVID-19, enrolled during active disease. The V gene is TRBV3-1 (or the pseudogene TRBV3-2), the J gene TRBJ1-2; D is unclear. DNA of the CDR3: TGTGCCAGCAGCCGAATACTTCTACGGGGAGGTTATGGCTACACCTTC. Its translation is CASSRILLRGGYGYTF.